What follows are 21 T cell receptor beta chains derived from one specimen sequenced in a study of T cell responses to AZD1222 COVID-19 vaccine. Profiling relied on immunoSEQ multiplex PCR, and the TCRdb table lists in-frame clones only, not all of them. The sample records 64,000 or so clones, around 83% being singletons. The specimen comprised peripheral blood, sampled on day 0 of AZD1222 vaccination. The receptors were gathered from an adult in good health.

This chain links TRBV28 with TRBJ1-5, with 11 bases aligning to TRBD1. The CDR3 runs 18 residues. The germline V gene has CDR1 MDHEN and CDR2 SYDVKM. With V trimmed by 5 bases and J by 3 bases, 12 bases remained unmatched. The CDR3 loop reads CASSQGQGANSLNQPQHF. The CDR3 region has the DNA TGTGCCAGCAGTCAAGGACAGGGGGCAAATTCCCTCAATCAGCCCCAGCATTTT. Full variable domain (missing parts from reference TRBV28 and TRBJ1-5): DVKVTQSSRYLVKRTGEKVFLECVQDMDHENMFWYRQDPGLGLRLIYFSYDVKMKEKGDIPEGYSVSREKKERFSLILESASTNQTSMYLCASSQGQGANSLNQPQHFGDGTRLSIL.

The V and J genes are TRBV30 and TRBJ1-3, with 8 bases identical to TRBD1. The length of the CDR3 is 13 residues. V lost 3 bases, J lost 7 bases, and 5 bases stayed unmatched. Germline V gene data show CDR1 as GTSNPN and CDR2 as SVGIG (reference sequence). CDR3 in amino acids: CAWSRTGLNTIYF. Written as DNA, the CDR3 is TGTGCCTGGAGCAGGACAGGGCTTAACACCATATATTTT.

The chain links TRBV25-1 to TRBJ1-1; D might be TRBD1 (6 bases). CDR3 length: 15 residues. V gave up 10 bases and J gave up 0 bases, with 18 bases separating them. Germline values: CDR1 MGHDK, CDR2 SYGVNS. In DNA, the CDR3 is TGTGCCACCATATCGTACAGGGTGATGAACACTGAAGCTTTCTTT. Amino acid sequence: CATISYRVMNTEAFF. Supplemented by reference TRBV25-1 and TRBJ1-1, the full variable domain reads EADIYQTPRYLVIGTGKKITLECSQTMGHDKMYWYQQDPGMELHLIHYSYGVNSTEKGDLSSESTVSRIRTEHFPLTLESARPSHTSQYLCATISYRVMNTEAFFGQGTRLTVV.

This clone was counted a single time. CDR3 coding DNA: TGTGCCAGCAGTCTTCAGGGGGCGCTTCACTATGGCTACACCTTC. Protein: CASSLQGALHYGYTF. The chain carries TRBV6-2 or TRBV6-3 and TRBJ1-2, with TRBD1 matching 8 bases. Germline assignment: CDR1 MNHEY and CDR2 SVGEGT. With 5 bases clipped from V and 3 bases from J, the junction kept 8 bases outside the gene matches. This CDR3 has 15 residues.

The genes are TRBV29-1 and TRBJ1-1; D unresolved. Germline V gene lookup returns CDR1 SQVTM and CDR2 ANQGSEA. V was pared by 2 bases and J by 6 bases, with 7 bases between. The CDR3 has 11 amino acids. The CDR3 reads CSVERGAEAFF. The CDR3 bases are TGCAGCGTTGAACGTGGGGCTGAAGCTTTCTTT.

This sequence joins TRBV4-3 and TRBJ1-2, with TRBD1 identical over 7 bases. Germline CDR1 reads LGHNA; CDR2 reads YSLEER. V lost 3 bases and J lost 4; bases outside the gene matches: 5. CDR3 length: 14 residues. The CDR3 region has the DNA TGCGCCAGCAGCCACCCTGACAGGGCCTATGGCTACACCTTC. This gives the protein CASSHPDRAYGYTF.

The sample holds one count of this clone. The chain has TRBV5-1 and TRBJ1-2; 7 bases match TRBD1. J lost 7 bases, V lost 0 bases, and 12 bases had no gene match. The CDR3 extends over 16 amino acids. Germline V gene lookup returns CDR1 SGHRS and CDR2 YFSETQ. CDR3 sequence reads: CASSLARQGSSGGYTF. The CDR3, as DNA: TGCGCCAGCAGCTTGGCCCGACAGGGTTCCTCCGGTGGCTACACCTTC.

The chain has TRBV9 and TRBJ2-1; 7 nucleotides align to TRBD2. The CDR3 extends over 14 amino acids. Germline loops: CDR1 SGDLS, CDR2 YYNGEE. The V segment lost 3 bases and the J segment 6 bases; nucleotides outside the gene matches: 6. In DNA, the CDR3 is TGTGCCAGCAGCGGGGTTCCGGGAGGCAATGAGCAGTTCTTC. Translation: CASSGVPGGNEQFF.

The chain carries TRBV11-2 and TRBJ1-1; no definite D call. Germline CDR1 SGHAT, CDR2 FQNNGV. This CDR3 comprises 11 residues. V lost 2 bases and J 8 bases, leaving 6 bases between the germline ends. CDR3 nucleotide sequence: TGTGCCAGCAGCTTACCCTTGGAAGCTTTCTTT. As protein: CASSLPLEAFF.

The rearrangement uses TRBV11-3 and TRBJ2-2; 10 nucleotides match TRBD1. The CDR3 is 17 residues long. V dropped 6 bases and J dropped 4; count of bases not matched to a gene: 11. The germline V gene encodes CDR1 SGHNT and CDR2 YENEEA. CDR3 sequence (DNA): TGTGCCAGCAGTTCCAGACAGGGGGCGGAAGTCACCGGGGAGCTGTTTTTT. This encodes CASSSRQGAEVTGELFF.

CDR3 sequence reads: CAASSLGGGARTDTQYF. In nucleotides, the CDR3 is TGTGCCGCTTCTTCACTCGGCGGGGGCGCTCGCACAGATACGCAGTATTTT. The chain couples TRBV11-2 to TRBJ2-3, with a tentative D call TRBD2 (7 bases). The CDR3 has 17 residues. CDR1 SGHAT and CDR2 FQNNGV come from the germline V gene. The V gene lost 11 bases and the J gene lost 1 base, with 25 bases spanning the gap.

The V call is TRBV6-2 or TRBV6-3, the J call TRBJ2-3, with a possible D match to TRBD2 (6 bases). CDR3 length: 14 residues. Germline assignment: CDR1 MNHEY and CDR2 SVGEGT. V lost 3 bases and J 2 bases, leaving 9 bases between the germline ends. The CDR3 is CASSYSGNTDTQYF. CDR3 DNA: TGTGCCAGCAGTTATAGCGGCAACACAGATACGCAGTATTTT.

This clone was recorded a few times. The J gene is TRBJ1-6, the V gene TRBV14; 8 nucleotides line up with TRBD1. The CDR3 loop spans 17 amino acids. Trimming removed 4 bases from V and 8 bases from J; junction bases left unmatched: 13. CDR1 is SGHDN and CDR2 is FVKESK in the germline V gene. CDR3 loop: CASSPLGRGPQHSPLHF. The CDR3 nucleotides read TGTGCCAGCAGCCCTTTGGGCAGGGGGCCGCAGCATTCACCCCTCCACTTT.

The V and J genes are TRBV14 and TRBJ1-4; D not resolved. CDR1 SGHDN and CDR2 FVKESK come from the germline V gene. V was cut by 0 bases and J by 4 bases, with 12 bases left in between. This CDR3 is 16 amino acids long. The CDR3 nucleotides read TGTGCCAGCAGCCAAGATTGGGGAATCGGTAATGAAAAACTGTTTTTT. This encodes CASSQDWGIGNEKLFF.

The chain joins TRBV19 to TRBJ1-2; the match to TRBD1 covers 9 bases. The CDR3 runs 15 residues. Germline V CDR1 and CDR2: LNHDA, SQIVND (reference sequence). Losses at the gene ends were 6 bases for V and 0 bases for J; bases not matched to a gene: 5. This CDR3 reads CASRPGQGSNYGYTF. The DNA of the CDR3 is TGTGCCAGTAGGCCGGGACAGGGCTCTAACTATGGCTACACCTTC.

The rearrangement links TRBV2 to TRBJ2-3; no clear D gene. Per the germline V gene, CDR1 is SNHLY and CDR2 is FYNNEI. The V end lost 3 bases, the J end lost 0 bases, and 7 bases lay between the germline ends. CDR3 size: 14 residues. This CDR3 reads CASSDVSSTDTQYF. The CDR3 coding sequence is TGTGCCAGCAGTGACGTCTCTAGCACAGATACGCAGTATTTT.

This clone was observed a single time. The genes are TRBV24-1 and TRBJ2-1; D may be TRBD1 or TRBD2 (5 bases each). Germline loops: CDR1 KGHDR, CDR2 SFDVKD. This CDR3 spans 11 amino acids. V was pared by 9 bases and J by 9 bases, with 11 bases between. This CDR3 reads CATARGTEQFF. CDR3 DNA sequence: TGTGCCACCGCGAGGGGCACTGAGCAGTTCTTC.

This clone showed up just once. The chain recombines TRBV28 with TRBJ1-2; maybe TRBD1 (6 bases). Germline V gene lookup returns CDR1 MDHEN and CDR2 SYDVKM. The CDR3 consists of 15 residues. V was cut by 3 bases and J by 6 bases, with 17 bases left in between. The CDR3 DNA follows: TGTGCCAGCAGTTTGGTTCGGGGGGCGCCGGATGGCTACACCTTC. It specifies CASSLVRGAPDGYTF.

This chain connects TRBV11-2 to TRBJ2-7, with TRBD1 identical over 8 bases. The trim removed 5 bases at V and 9 bases at J, leaving 15 bases unmatched. The germline V gene has CDR1 SGHAT and CDR2 FQNNGV. This CDR3 is built from 15 residues. The CDR3 here is CASSQRYDRGRGQYF. The CDR3 DNA reads as TGTGCCAGCAGCCAGAGGTACGACAGGGGCAGGGGGCAGTACTTC.

J is TRBJ1-2 and V is TRBV5-6; a weak D match, TRBD1 (6 bases). Germline values: CDR1 SGHDT, CDR2 YYEEEE. The CDR3 runs to 14 residues. V lost 4 bases and J lost 4, with 14 bases in between. The CDR3 loop is CASSLDRQPYGYTF. CDR3 nucleotide sequence: TGTGCCAGCAGCCTAGACAGGCAGCCCTATGGCTACACCTTC. Using reference TRBV5-6 and TRBJ1-2 for the parts outside the CDR3, the full variable domain is DAGVTQSPTHLIKTRGQQVTLRCSPKSGHDTVSWYQQALGQGPQFIFQYYEEEERQRGNFPDRFSGHQFPNYSSELNVNALLLGDSALYLCASSLDRQPYGYTFGSGTRLTVV.

The rearrangement joins TRBV11-3 to TRBJ2-1, with D hard to call. CDR1 and CDR2 (germline): SGHNT, YENEEA. Deletions cut 5 bases from V and 0 bases from J, with 11 bases between. CDR3 size: 15 residues. The CDR3 DNA follows: TGTGCCAGCAGCAATCAGGCCGGCTCCTACAATGAGCAGTTCTTC. It specifies CASSNQAGSYNEQFF.